This TCR beta chain was identified during a study of T cell repertoires in cytomegalovirus infection. TCRdb re-called the reads through MiXCR, storing one row per CDR3 protein. The sample records about 920,000 distinct CDR3 sequences, approximately 32% being singletons. A note on this clonotype: Its antigen is as yet unknown.

Germline CDR1 reads MGHRA; CDR2 reads YSYEKL. V gave up 0 bases and J gave up 1 base; unmatched junction bases: 7. This CDR3 is built from 17 residues. The chain has TRBV4-1 and TRBJ2-5, with 8 bases identical to TRBD2. The specimen comprised cultured CD8+ T cells from PBMCs, sampled from culture after CMV antigen stimulation. This TCR was recovered from a human donor in good health (CMV status not recorded). Some clones in this sample may be carry-over from other donors' samples. The CDR3 DNA reads TGCGCCAGCAGCCAAGAAGCGGGGGCGGGGGCCCAAGAGACCCAGTACTTC. It yields the protein CASSQEAGAGAQETQYF.